Listed below are T cell receptor beta chains from one sample, sequenced in a study of blood T cell repertoires in COVID-19. The protocol was immunoSEQ multiplex PCR, while the TCRdb copy is restricted to in-frame clones and leaves out a portion. Among over 120,000 clones listed, 80% to 90% were seen once. The sample was peripheral blood. Receptor source: a woman between 45 and 65 years old with acute or convalescent COVID-19. Each CDR3 is given with its conserved first and last residue.

j_gene,v_gene,CDR3aa
TRBJ2-5,TRBV5-6,CASSLGAGEGTQYF
TRBJ2-2,TRBV9,CASSVWGGPGELFF
TRBJ1-2,TRBV27,CASSLSGQPYGYTF
TRBJ2-7,TRBV5-1,CASRRRGTGGYYEQYF
TRBJ1-2,TRBV7-2,CASSFNRGVGYGYTF
TRBJ2-5,TRBV27,CASRKAGGETQYF
TRBJ2-3,TRBV6-5,CASTGGTDTQYF
TRBJ2-4,TRBV7-6,CASSLSPGTVLAKNIQYF
TRBJ1-5,TRBV5-6,CASSLQGRGNQPQHF
TRBJ2-3,TRBV6-5,CASTSDSTDTQYF
TRBJ1-6,TRBV30,CAWSVQGGSPLHF
TRBJ2-1,TRBV7-3,CASSLTSAGGPGNEQFF
TRBJ2-1,TRBV12-3/TRBV12-4,CASSWRNEQFF
TRBJ1-6,TRBV19,CASSIRPSGGSPLHF
TRBJ2-2,TRBV7-2,CASSITSGVNTGELFF
TRBJ2-2,TRBV7-3,CASSLEGLETGELFF
TRBJ1-4,TRBV6-1,CASSEGTDYATNEKLFF
TRBJ1-2,TRBV5-6,CASSFPRDGYTF
TRBJ1-2,TRBV19,CASSMTGIGGTVGYTF
TRBJ1-1,TRBV19,CASSIITGGEENTEAFF
TRBJ1-5,TRBV29-1,CSVEGTGANQPQHF
TRBJ2-7,TRBV7-9,CASSSWTTPYEQYF
TRBJ2-7,TRBV9,CASSVGTSGNEQYF
TRBJ1-3,TRBV6-5,CASSYGQSSGNTIYF